The 22 T cell receptor beta chains below come from one sample, sequenced in a study of T-cell memory formation after mild COVID-19. MiXCR, run by TCRdb on the 5' RACE reads, gives a single entry per CDR3 protein. This sample yields approximately 400,000 distinct CDR3 sequences, of which about a sixth are seen a single time; roughly 21% belongs to the top ten. The sample comprised PBMCs or a T cell subset sorted from them (not recorded which). These receptors were taken from a man aged 18-30 years who had mild COVID-19 (a few samples of this study predate the infection). Cell type and time point are not known.

The V call is TRBV6-6, the J call TRBJ2-7; the D gene is possibly TRBD1 (6 bases). Germline V CDR1 and CDR2: MNHNY, SVGAGI (reference sequence). The CDR3 is made up of 13 amino acids. With 5 bases removed from V and 3 bases from J, the gap between germline ends came to 11 bases. The DNA for the CDR3 is TGTGCCAGCAGTCACCTGGACAGCTACGAGCAGTACGTC. Its protein is CASSHLDSYEQYV.

This clonotype showed up just a few times. The rearrangement joins TRBV10-2 to TRBJ2-1, with 10 bases identical to TRBD2. J was trimmed by 4 bases and V by 2 bases; bases with no gene match: 2. Germline V lookup: CDR1 WSHSY, CDR2 SAAADI. This CDR3 region has 15 residues. The CDR3 is CASSETSGVYNEQFF. As DNA, the CDR3 is TGCGCCAGCAGTGAGACTAGCGGGGTGTACAATGAGCAGTTCTTC.

CDR3 nucleotide sequence: TGTGCCTGGAGGCGGGAGGGGATCTACGAGCAGTACTTC. Translating it yields CAWRREGIYEQYF. The chain joins TRBV30 to TRBJ2-7, with 9 bases identical to TRBD2. Unmatched junction bases numbered 3, after V lost 3 bases and J lost 3 bases. The CDR3 sequence is 13 residues long. CDR1 and CDR2 (germline): GTSNPN, SVGIG (reference sequence).

This clonotype has only a few counts. V and J are TRBV7-9 and TRBJ2-1, with 10 nucleotides matching TRBD2. J gave up 0 bases and V 4 bases, and 15 bases lay outside the gene matches. This CDR3 comprises 20 residues. Per germline, CDR1 SEHNR and CDR2 FQNEAQ (reference sequence). Here the CDR3 DNA reads TGTGCCAGCAGCTCTATTGGTTTACTAGCGGGGCTAAGCTCCTACAATGAGCAGTTCTTC. Protein: CASSSIGLLAGLSSYNEQFF. The full variable domain, rest sourced from reference TRBV7-9 and TRBJ2-1, is DTGVSQNPRHKITKRGQNVTFRCDPISEHNRLYWYRQTLGQGPEFLTYFQNEAQLEKSRLLSDRFSAERPKGSFSTLEIQRTEQGDSAMYLCASSSIGLLAGLSSYNEQFFGPGTRLTVL.

In its sample, this clonotype was seen many times. This sequence joins TRBV6-1 and TRBJ2-6; D may be TRBD1 or TRBD2 (5 bases each). The V end lost 4 bases, the J end lost 4 bases, and 11 bases lay between the germline ends. Germline values: CDR1 MNHNS, CDR2 SASEGT. The CDR3 runs to 15 residues. The CDR3 DNA follows: TGTGCCAGCAGTGTTGGGGGATCCGGGGCCAACGTCCTGACTTTC. This sequence encodes CASSVGGSGANVLTF.

The gene calls are TRBV6-2 or TRBV6-3 and TRBJ2-3; D assignment may be TRBD1 or TRBD2 (5 bases each). Germline loops: CDR1 MNHEY, CDR2 SVGEGT. CDR3 length: 15 residues. Trimming removed 2 bases from V and 2 bases from J, with 11 bases in between. The CDR3 sequence is CASSYGRGYTDTQYF. CDR3 coding DNA: TGTGCCAGCAGTTACGGTCGGGGCTACACAGATACGCAGTATTTT.

This clonotype appeared a few times. The V gene is TRBV20-1, the J gene TRBJ1-5; D is ambiguous. Per the germline V gene, CDR1 is DFQATT and CDR2 is SNEGSKA (reference sequence). Deletions cut 5 bases from V and 1 base from J, with 15 bases between. This CDR3 is built from 15 residues. The CDR3 DNA is TGCAGTGCTCAGACTCCAGTGATCAGCAATCAGCCCCAGCATTTT. Amino acid sequence: CSAQTPVISNQPQHF.

This clonotype came up a few times. At one boundary the junction diverges from the germline segment, which might be a read error. The V and J genes are TRBV5-5 and TRBJ1-2; 9 bases are a match to TRBD1. From germline, CDR1 is SGHKS and CDR2 YYEKEE (reference sequence). The CDR3 contains 16 residues. CDR3 sequence (DNA): TGTGCCAGCAGGTTGGGGACAGGGCGGTTGGACTATGGCTACACCTTC. Encoded protein: CASRLGTGRLDYGYTF.

Only a few counts were recorded for this clonotype. V gene TRBV6-2 or TRBV6-3 combines with J gene TRBJ2-6; D unresolved. This CDR3 contains 19 residues. V was cut by 7 bases and J by 0 bases, with 22 bases left in between. The germline V gene has CDR1 MNHEY and CDR2 SVGEGT. Here the CDR3 DNA reads TGTGCCAGCAAGCCAGGTCCGAACAGCCAATTCTCTGGGGCCAACGTCCTGACTTTC. This translates into CASKPGPNSQFSGANVLTF.

The sample holds many counts of this clonotype. V gene TRBV5-6 combines with J gene TRBJ2-1, with 7 bases that match TRBD2. The CDR3 covers 15 residues. CDR1 SGHDT and CDR2 YYEEEE come from the germline V gene. V gave up 2 bases and J gave up 3 bases; unmatched junction bases: 5. The CDR3 sequence is CASSLARDYYNEQFF. The CDR3 coding sequence is TGTGCCAGCAGCTTAGCCCGGGACTACTACAATGAGCAGTTCTTC.

This clonotype was counted a single time. The CDR3 sequence is CASSLGTVDQPQHF. In nucleotides, the CDR3 is TGTGCCAGCAGCTTAGGGACAGTCGACCAGCCCCAGCATTTT. The gene calls are TRBV7-9 and TRBJ1-5; a weak D match, TRBD1 (6 bases). The CDR3 runs 14 residues. Germline V lookup: CDR1 SEHNR, CDR2 FQNEAQ (reference sequence). V was pared by 1 base and J by 7 bases, with 11 bases between.

This clonotype was seen more than once but under ten times. J is TRBJ2-7 and V is TRBV4-1; maybe TRBD1 (5 bases). The CDR3 runs 15 residues. With 0 bases removed from V and 0 bases from J, the gap between germline ends came to 9 bases. Germline CDR1 and CDR2: MGHRA and YSYEKL. The CDR3: CASSQDPGYSYEQYV. CDR3 nucleotide sequence: TGCGCCAGCAGCCAAGATCCAGGGTACTCCTACGAGCAGTACGTC.

This clonotype has only a few counts. The genes are TRBV7-6 and TRBJ2-7; D uncertain. The CDR3 contains 13 residues. V lost 0 bases to trimming and J lost 5 bases, with 8 bases between them. From germline, CDR1 is SGHVS and CDR2 FNYEAQ. The CDR3 DNA reads TGTGCCAGCAGCTTAGCAACGGGCGACGAGCAGTACTTC. It is translated as CASSLATGDEQYF.

The chain employs TRBV30 and TRBJ1-5, with unresolved D. The CDR3 has 13 amino acids. Trimming took off 2 bases at V and 4 bases at J, with 9 bases between the two ends. Germline values: CDR1 GTSNPN, CDR2 SVGIG (reference sequence). In DNA form, the CDR3 reads TGTGCCTGGAGTAGGGAGGCTAATCAGCCCCAGCATTTT. This translates into CAWSREANQPQHF.

In its sample, this clonotype was seen a few times. This CDR3 is CASSPDRALRSGELFF. CDR3 DNA: TGTGCCAGCAGCCCCGACAGGGCCCTCAGGAGCGGGGAGCTGTTTTTT. The rearrangement links TRBV7-8 to TRBJ2-2, with 7 bases identical to TRBD1. Germline CDR1 SGHVS, CDR2 FQNEAQ. J gave up 7 bases and V 5 bases, and 13 bases lay outside the gene matches. The CDR3 covers 16 residues.

The V gene is TRBV4-1, the J gene TRBJ2-6; no clear D. The V end lost 1 base, the J end lost 4 bases, and 8 bases lay between the germline ends. Germline V CDR1 and CDR2: MGHRA, YSYEKL. The CDR3 is 15 residues long. DNA for the CDR3: TGCGCCAGCAGCCAAGTTGGGCAAGGGGCCAACGTCCTGACTTTC. Protein sequence: CASSQVGQGANVLTF.

This chain links TRBV27 with TRBJ2-3; either TRBD1 or TRBD2 may supply D (6 bases each). Germline V gene sequence: CDR1 MNHEY, CDR2 SMNVEV (reference sequence). CDR3 length: 15 residues. V lost 2 bases and J 2 bases, leaving 11 bases between the germline ends. This CDR3 is CASSLAGTYTDTQYF. Written as DNA, the CDR3 is TGTGCCAGCAGTTTAGCGGGGACATACACAGATACGCAGTATTTT.

This clonotype was observed a few times. The chain has TRBV12-3 or TRBV12-4 and TRBJ1-2; 8 bases are shared with TRBD1. V trimming: 6 bases; J trimming: 4 bases; junction bases outside the gene matches: 4. The CDR3 spans 13 residues. CDR3 region: CASSPGGAYGYTF. In nucleotides, the CDR3 is TGTGCCAGCAGCCCAGGGGGCGCCTATGGCTACACCTTC.

J is TRBJ2-7 and V is TRBV7-9; 7 nucleotides align to TRBD1. V gave up 5 bases and J gave up 1 base; unmatched junction bases: 5. The germline gives CDR1 SEHNR, CDR2 FQNEAQ (reference sequence). The CDR3 runs 14 residues. The CDR3 loop reads CASSPGTESYEQYF. CDR3 DNA: TGTGCCAGCAGCCCCGGGACAGAGTCCTACGAGCAGTACTTC.

This clonotype came up a few times. The J gene is TRBJ2-3, the V gene TRBV7-9; possible D gene TRBD2, 5 bases. Germline V CDR1 and CDR2: SEHNR, FQNEAQ (reference sequence). The V and J ends lost 4 bases and 9 bases respectively, with 11 bases between them. The CDR3 has 12 amino acids. The CDR3 protein is CASSSDRRTQYF. CDR3 in DNA: TGTGCCAGCAGCTCCGACCGGAGGACGCAGTATTTT.

V gene TRBV20-1 combines with J gene TRBJ2-7, with D perhaps matching TRBD1 or TRBD2 (5 bases each). Germline assignment: CDR1 DFQATT and CDR2 SNEGSKA (reference sequence). Trimming took off 2 bases at V and 2 bases at J, with 13 bases between the two ends. The CDR3 length is 14 residues. Here the CDR3 DNA reads TGCAGTGCTAGATATGGGACCGATACCTACGAGCAGTACTTC. Encoded protein: CSARYGTDTYEQYF.

This clonotype was seen a few times. The V call is TRBV10-3, the J call TRBJ2-7, with 9 positions matching TRBD2. The CDR3 loop spans 16 amino acids. With 3 bases clipped from V and 3 bases from J, the junction kept 9 bases outside the gene matches. CDR1 and CDR2 from the germline V gene are ENHRY and SYGVKD. This CDR3 is CAISDTAGGPVYEQYF. The CDR3 DNA is TGTGCCATCAGTGATACGGCGGGGGGGCCCGTCTACGAGCAGTACTTC.